Listed below are T cell receptor beta chains from one sample, sequenced in a study of cytomegalovirus exposure and HLA in healthy donors. TCRdb's table, derived via immunoSEQ multiplex PCR, lists solely in-frame clones and lacks some. The sample consists of roughly 330,000 clones, about nine tenths of them appearing once. Specimen: PBMCs. The receptors come from a woman between 25 and 40 years old in good health and CMV-seropositive. Each CDR3 is given with its conserved first and last residue. D genes are given only for firm matches. Clone size is shown for a subset of rows, as once, few, many or a class of expanded clone.

size	D	J	V	CDR3	DNA
NA	NA	TRBJ1-2	TRBV27	CASSSEGTHYGYTF	TGTGCCAGCAGTTCCGAGGGGACCCACTATGGCTACACCTTC
once	NA	TRBJ2-3	TRBV5-4	CASSFDLTDTQYF	TGTGCCAGCAGCTTTGATTTAACAGATACGCAGTATTTT
NA	NA	TRBJ1-2	TRBV18	CASSRARDYGYTF	TGTGCCAGCTCACGCGCGAGAGACTATGGCTACACCTTC
NA	NA	TRBJ2-2	TRBV7-6	CASSLESGLRPGELFF	TGTGCCAGCAGCTTAGAATCGGGGTTGCGGCCCGGGGAGCTGTTTTTT
NA	NA	TRBJ2-3	TRBV4-1	CASSQVGITSTDTQYF	TGCGCCAGCAGCCAAGTGGGGATAACTAGCACAGATACGCAGTATTTT
NA	NA	TRBJ1-2	TRBV27	CASSLSLGLGYGYTF	TGTGCCAGCAGTTTATCCTTAGGGTTAGGCTATGGCTACACCTTC
NA	NA	TRBJ2-7	TRBV10-1	CASSECDRYEQYF	TGCGCCAGCAGTGAGTGTGACAGATACGAGCAGTACTTC
few	TRBD1	TRBJ2-1	TRBV6-1	CASSATGGIGEQFF	TGTGCCAGCAGTGCAACAGGGGGAATTGGTGAGCAGTTCTTC
NA	NA	TRBJ2-7	TRBV18	CASSPQEDEQYF	TGTGCCAGCTCACCCCAGGAGGACGAGCAGTACTTC
NA	NA	TRBJ1-1	TRBV30	CAWSPRVNTEAFF	TGTGCCTGGAGTCCCAGGGTGAACACTGAAGCTTTCTTT
once	NA	TRBJ1-4	TRBV6-5	CASSPSVNEKLFF	TGTGCCAGCAGCCCTTCCGTTAATGAAAAACTGTTTTTT
NA	TRBD1	TRBJ2-1	TRBV5-4	CASSPDRGEQFF	TGTGCCAGCAGCCCTGACAGGGGTGAGCAGTTCTTC
NA	NA	TRBJ1-5	TRBV25-1	CASRGVGSNQPQHF	TGTGCCAGCAGAGGAGTTGGAAGCAATCAGCCCCAGCATTTT
NA	NA	TRBJ2-5	TRBV9	CASSVASTRETQYF	TGTGCCAGCAGCGTAGCGTCAACCAGGGAGACCCAGTACTTC
NA	TRBD1	TRBJ1-1	TRBV4-3	CASSQDPGGMNTEAFF	TGCGCCAGCAGCCAAGACCCAGGGGGAATGAACACTGAAGCTTTCTTT
NA	NA	TRBJ2-2	TRBV6-1	CASSEALALLLRELFF	TGTGCCAGCAGTGAAGCGCTAGCTCTTTTACTCCGGGAGCTGTTTTTT
NA	NA	TRBJ2-2	TRBV19	CAIQIREDTGELFF	TGTGCCATCCAGATCCGCGAGGACACCGGGGAGCTGTTTTTT
NA	TRBD1	TRBJ2-7	TRBV18	CASSPLGQGASYEQYF	TGTGCCAGCTCACCACTCGGGCAGGGGGCGTCATACGAGCAGTACTTC
NA	TRBD2	TRBJ2-7	TRBV28	CASSLRLAGRLESREQYF	TGTGCCAGCAGCCTCAGACTAGCGGGGAGGTTAGAGTCGCGCGAGCAGTACTTC
NA	TRBD2	TRBJ2-7	TRBV19	CASSTSGRGGYEQYF	TGTGCCAGTAGTACGAGCGGGAGGGGGGGATACGAGCAGTACTTC
NA	NA	TRBJ2-3	TRBV5-1	CASSLRAGDTDTQYF	TGCGCCAGCAGCTTGAGGGCAGGGGACACAGATACGCAGTATTTT
NA	NA	TRBJ2-7	TRBV4-1	CASSQATLSSYEQYF	TGCGCCAGCAGCCAAGCAACTCTGAGCTCCTACGAGCAGTACTTC
NA	NA	TRBJ2-1	TRBV28	CASSFMTTSYNEQFF	TGTGCCAGCAGTTTCATGACTACCTCCTACAATGAGCAGTTCTTC
NA	NA	TRBJ2-4	TRBV27	CASRDIAAIQYF	TGTGCCAGCAGGGACATAGCGGCCATTCAGTACTTC
NA	TRBD1	TRBJ2-4	TRBV19	CASRSPGTGVRDIQYF	TGTGCCAGTAGGTCCCCCGGGACAGGGGTTCGAGACATTCAGTACTTC
NA	NA	TRBJ2-7	TRBV7-6	CASSLRTRDHSYEQYF	TGTGCCAGCAGCTTACGGACAAGGGACCACTCCTACGAGCAGTACTTC
NA	NA	TRBJ2-2	TRBV28	CASSLIRTTGELFF	TGTGCCAGCAGTTTAATCAGGACCACCGGGGAGCTGTTTTTT
NA	NA	TRBJ2-2	TRBV4-1	CASSQADSFTGELFF	TGCGCCAGCAGCCAAGCCGACAGCTTCACCGGGGAGCTGTTTTTT
NA	TRBD1	TRBJ2-1	TRBV27	CASSPGTGMRGQFF	TGTGCCAGCAGTCCGGGGACAGGTATGAGGGGGCAGTTCTTC
NA	TRBD1	TRBJ1-2	TRBV11-2	CASSPDRGQFYGYTF	TGTGCCAGCAGCCCGGACAGGGGACAGTTCTATGGCTACACCTTC
NA	TRBD2	TRBJ2-2	TRBV19	CASQGSGERGTGELFF	TGTGCCAGTCAAGGTAGCGGGGAGAGAGGGACCGGGGAGCTGTTTTTT
few	NA	TRBJ1-5	TRBV28	CASRFIGFQPQHF	TGTGCCAGCAGGTTCATAGGGTTTCAGCCCCAGCATTTT
NA	NA	TRBJ2-1	TRBV7-6	CASSRGNEQFF	TGTGCCAGCAGCCGCGGGAATGAGCAGTTCTTC
NA	NA	TRBJ2-2	TRBV7-9	CASGSTGIGELFF	TGTGCCAGCGGCAGTACAGGGATCGGGGAGCTGTTTTTT
NA	NA	TRBJ1-5	TRBV18	CASSPPGGRSGNQPQHF	TGTGCCAGCTCACCTCCCGGAGGTAGGAGCGGCAATCAGCCCCAGCATTTT
NA	TRBD2	TRBJ2-1	TRBV30	CAWSVGGGYSYNEQFF	TGTGCCTGGAGTGTCGGGGGAGGGTACTCCTACAATGAGCAGTTCTTC
NA	NA	TRBJ1-1	TRBV9	CASSVDPRITEAFF	TGTGCCAGCAGCGTAGACCCTCGGATCACTGAAGCTTTCTTT
NA	TRBD1	TRBJ1-4	TRBV27	CASTLGTGVEKLFF	TGTGCCAGCACCCTTGGGACAGGGGTTGAAAAACTGTTTTTT